This T cell receptor beta chain was sequenced for a study of blood T cell repertoires in COVID-19. At the level of the study: Whether acute or convalescent, the COVID-19 samples came from the United States, Italy and Spain. T cells, B-cell-depleted T cells, or PBMCs supplied cDNA or gDNA.

Under the authors' procedure: It was from reference gene primer amplification that nucleated cell counts were estimated. Assay: immunoSEQ multiplex PCR; the TCRdb copy retains only in-frame clones and omits some. That table furnishes V, J and clone size, whereas the DNA furnished D and trimming. Here the sample spans about 34,000 clones, approximately 82% being singletons. This clone has a handful of counts. Germline values: CDR1 SGHRS, CDR2 YFSETQ. The CDR3 sequence is 14 residues long. V lost 2 bases to trimming and J lost 1 base; unmatched junction nucleotides: 3. Sequencing was performed on peripheral blood. This TCR derives from a woman aged 55-69 years with acute or convalescent COVID-19. This chain connects TRBV5-1 to TRBJ2-7; the match to TRBD2 covers 7 bases. CDR3 residues: CASSFGGGSYEQYF. CDR3 nucleotides: TGCGCCAGCAGCTTCGGCGGGGGATCCTACGAGCAGTACTTC.